Listed below are T cell receptor beta chains from one sample, sequenced in a study of T-cell memory formation after mild COVID-19. Each CDR3 protein is one row after TCRdb ran MiXCR on the 5' RACE reads. The sample holds 530,000 or so distinct CDR3 sequences, roughly a sixth seen once. The sample taken for sequencing was PBMCs or a T cell subset sorted from them (not recorded which). The receptors stem from an adult woman who had mild COVID-19 (a few samples of this study predate the infection). Cell type and time point are not known. Both conserved end residues are part of each CDR3. Fields, in order: D gene, V gene, J gene, clone size, CDR3 protein, CDR3 DNA. D genes are given only for firm matches. The listing skips clone size in some rows; elsewhere it reads once, few, many or a size class.

D: TRBD1; V: TRBV20-1; J: TRBJ2-5; size: .; CDR3: CSVGQGAPETQYF; DNA: TGCAGTGTGGGACAGGGGGCTCCAGAGACCCAGTACTTC
D: .; V: TRBV12-3/TRBV12-4; J: TRBJ1-1; size: .; CDR3: CASSPTPDTEAFF; DNA: TGTGCCAGCAGCCCGACACCCGACACTGAAGCTTTCTTT
D: TRBD2; V: TRBV15; J: TRBJ2-3; size: .; CDR3: CATSRDGQGGRAGDTQYF; DNA: TGTGCCACCAGCAGAGATGGTCAGGGCGGGAGGGCCGGTGATACGCAGTATTTT
D: TRBD2; V: TRBV29-1; J: TRBJ2-3; size: few; CDR3: CSVDPSGNEDTQYF; DNA: TGCAGCGTTGATCCCAGCGGGAATGAAGATACGCAGTATTTT
D: .; V: TRBV5-1; J: TRBJ2-7; size: many; CDR3: CASSPLEAGEQYF; DNA: TGCGCCAGCAGCCCCCTCGAAGCAGGGGAGCAGTACTTC
D: .; V: TRBV30; J: TRBJ2-3; size: .; CDR3: CAWSVLGDTDTQYF; DNA: TGTGCCTGGAGTGTACTGGGAGACACAGATACGCAGTATTTT
D: .; V: TRBV20-1; J: TRBJ1-2; size: once; CDR3: CSARDRGRANYGYTF; DNA: TGCAGTGCTAGAGATCGGGGAAGGGCCAACTATGGCTACACCTTC
D: .; V: TRBV21-1; J: TRBJ2-7; size: few; CDR3: CASSTSLAGSDEQYF; DNA: TGTGCCAGCAGCACCAGTCTAGCGGGATCTGACGAGCAGTACTTC
D: TRBD1; V: TRBV20-1; J: TRBJ2-3; size: few; CDR3: CSAFDRGLTDTQYF; DNA: TGCAGTGCTTTCGACAGGGGGCTAACAGATACGCAGTATTTT
D: .; V: TRBV20-1; J: TRBJ2-5; size: .; CDR3: CSASILEGVETQYF; DNA: TGCAGTGCTAGTATTCTGGAGGGCGTAGAGACCCAGTACTTC
D: .; V: TRBV29-1; J: TRBJ1-4; size: many; CDR3: CSVGVKGEKLFF; DNA: TGCAGCGTTGGGGTGAAGGGTGAAAAACTGTTTTTT
D: TRBD2; V: TRBV7-7; J: TRBJ2-3; size: many; CDR3: CASSPGGGMAKYF; DNA: TGTGCCAGCAGCCCGGGGGGGGGTATGGCGAAATATTTT